Listed below are T cell receptor beta chains from one sample, sequenced in a study of shared clonotypes between healthy human individuals. Assay used: immunoSEQ multiplex PCR; TCRdb lists only in-frame clones, some missing. The sample includes millions of clones, roughly 95% of them seen just once. Input material: naive CD8+ T cells sorted from blood. The receptors here all came from a man between 18 and 29 years old in good health. Each CDR3 is given with its conserved first and last residue. The D gene is left open where the match is weak. Rows give clone size only sometimes, using once, few, many, or a class for an expanded clone.

size: -; V: TRBV6-6; D: -; J: TRBJ1-5; CDR3: CASSPGEPQHF; DNA: TGTGCCAGCAGTCCAGGGGAGCCCCAGCATTTT
size: -; V: TRBV6-1; D: -; J: TRBJ2-7; CDR3: CASRGGLYFSYEQYF; DNA: TGTGCCAGCAGGGGTGGACTTTATTTCTCCTACGAGCAGTACTTC
size: -; V: TRBV9; D: -; J: TRBJ1-1; CDR3: CASSSGLNTEAFF; DNA: TGTGCCAGCAGCTCAGGGTTGAACACTGAAGCTTTCTTT
size: -; V: TRBV7-9; D: -; J: TRBJ2-7; CDR3: CASSSLDSPYEQYF; DNA: TGTGCCAGCAGCTCCCTCGACAGCCCCTACGAGCAGTACTTC
size: -; V: TRBV27; D: -; J: TRBJ1-6; CDR3: CASSFGGPYNSPLHF; DNA: TGTGCCAGCAGTTTTGGGGGCCCCTATAATTCACCCCTCCACTTT
size: once; V: TRBV19; D: -; J: TRBJ1-1; CDR3: CASSIRGDVKAEAFF; DNA: TGTGCCAGTAGTATACGGGGGGACGTAAAAGCTGAAGCTTTCTTT
size: -; V: TRBV11-2; D: -; J: TRBJ2-6; CDR3: CASSSDKWGSGANVLTF; DNA: TGTGCCAGCAGCTCCGACAAATGGGGGTCAGGGGCCAACGTCCTGACTTTC
size: -; V: TRBV5-1; D: -; J: TRBJ1-2; CDR3: CASSFNPGSPYGYTF; DNA: TGCGCCAGCAGCTTTAACCCGGGATCCCCCTATGGCTACACCTTC
size: -; V: TRBV7-9; D: -; J: TRBJ2-7; CDR3: CASSLTGYEQYF; DNA: TGTGCCAGCAGCTTAACAGGGTACGAGCAGTACTTC
size: -; V: TRBV28; D: -; J: TRBJ2-7; CDR3: CASSSAIGGWGNEQYF; DNA: TGTGCCAGCAGTTCCGCCATCGGAGGGTGGGGGAACGAGCAGTACTTC
size: -; V: TRBV7-9; D: -; J: TRBJ2-7; CDR3: CASSLGLTVSYEQYF; DNA: TGTGCCAGCAGCCTAGGACTGACGGTCTCCTACGAGCAGTACTTC
size: -; V: TRBV6-1; D: -; J: TRBJ2-2; CDR3: CASSEAAGRDTGELFF; DNA: TGTGCCAGCAGTGAAGCGGCGGGAAGGGACACCGGGGAGCTGTTTTTT
size: -; V: TRBV7-2; D: -; J: TRBJ2-5; CDR3: CASSLIPEGVETQYF; DNA: TGTGCCAGCAGCTTGATCCCTGAGGGGGTAGAGACCCAGTACTTC
size: -; V: TRBV7-9; D: -; J: TRBJ2-7; CDR3: CASSRAGHGAYEQYF; DNA: TGTGCCAGCAGCCGCGCAGGACATGGAGCCTACGAGCAGTACTTC
size: -; V: TRBV4-2; D: -; J: TRBJ1-1; CDR3: CASSQGGTNTEAFF; DNA: TGTGCCAGCAGCCAAGGGGGCACGAACACTGAAGCTTTCTTT
size: -; V: TRBV7-9; D: TRBD2; J: TRBJ2-1; CDR3: CASSSTSGGPNEQFF; DNA: TGTGCCAGCAGCTCGACTAGCGGGGGCCCGAATGAGCAGTTCTTC
size: -; V: TRBV19; D: -; J: TRBJ1-1; CDR3: CASSIMGGTEAFF; DNA: TGTGCCAGTAGTATCATGGGGGGCACTGAAGCTTTCTTT
size: -; V: TRBV28; D: -; J: TRBJ2-7; CDR3: CASSPRTSKYAVTYEQYF; DNA: TGTGCCAGCAGTCCCCGTACGTCCAAGTACGCAGTAACCTACGAGCAGTACTTC
size: once; V: TRBV6-5; D: -; J: TRBJ1-3; CDR3: CASRSPSGNTIYF; DNA: TGTGCCAGCAGAAGCCCCTCTGGAAACACCATATATTTT
size: -; V: TRBV19; D: -; J: TRBJ1-1; CDR3: CASSAIMNTEAFF; DNA: TGTGCCAGTAGTGCTATCATGAACACTGAAGCTTTCTTT
size: once; V: TRBV7-2; D: TRBD1; J: TRBJ1-2; CDR3: CASSPQRTGSPFNYGYTF; DNA: TGTGCCAGCAGCCCTCAAAGGACAGGTTCCCCATTTAACTATGGCTACACCTTC
size: -; V: TRBV2; D: -; J: TRBJ2-7; CDR3: CASSEVRTNPYEQYF; DNA: TGTGCCAGCAGTGAGGTCCGGACTAACCCCTACGAGCAGTACTTC
size: -; V: TRBV7-9; D: -; J: TRBJ1-2; CDR3: CASSSDGLADYGYTF; DNA: TGTGCCAGCAGCTCGGACGGATTGGCTGACTATGGCTACACCTTC
size: -; V: TRBV4-1; D: TRBD2; J: TRBJ2-7; CDR3: CASSQPSSGGNGEQYF; DNA: TGCGCCAGCAGCCAACCTTCTAGCGGGGGGAATGGGGAGCAGTACTTC
size: -; V: TRBV7-8; D: TRBD1; J: TRBJ2-2; CDR3: CASSLARTGGWTGELFF; DNA: TGTGCCAGCAGCTTAGCGAGGACAGGGGGCTGGACCGGGGAGCTGTTTTTT